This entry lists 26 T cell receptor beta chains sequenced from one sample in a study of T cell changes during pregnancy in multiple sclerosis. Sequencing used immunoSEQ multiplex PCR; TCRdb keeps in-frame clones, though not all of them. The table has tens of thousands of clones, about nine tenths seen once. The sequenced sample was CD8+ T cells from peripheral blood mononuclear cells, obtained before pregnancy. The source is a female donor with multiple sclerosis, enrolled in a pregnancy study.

CDR3 protein: CASSYMGGSYEQYF. The CDR3 DNA follows: TGTGCCAGCAGTTACATGGGCGGGAGCTACGAGCAGTACTTC. This chain connects TRBV6-5 to TRBJ2-7; 7 bases agree with TRBD2. Germline V gene lookup returns CDR1 MNHEY and CDR2 SVGAGI. The V gene end was trimmed by 2 bases and the J gene end by 3 bases; junction bases not matched to a gene: 4. CDR3 length: 14 amino acids.

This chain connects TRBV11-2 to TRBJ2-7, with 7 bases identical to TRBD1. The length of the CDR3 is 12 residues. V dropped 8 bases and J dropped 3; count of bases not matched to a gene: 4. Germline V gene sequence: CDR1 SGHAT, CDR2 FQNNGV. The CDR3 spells CASEGASYEQYF. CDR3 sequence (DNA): TGTGCCAGCGAGGGGGCAAGCTACGAGCAGTACTTC.

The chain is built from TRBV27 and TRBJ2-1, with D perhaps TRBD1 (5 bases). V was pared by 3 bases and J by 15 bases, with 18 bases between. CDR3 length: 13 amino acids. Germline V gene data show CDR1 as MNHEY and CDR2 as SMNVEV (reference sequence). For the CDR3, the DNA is TGTGCCAGCAGTTTCGGCAGGGTGGCCAATCCGTTCTTC. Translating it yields CASSFGRVANPFF.

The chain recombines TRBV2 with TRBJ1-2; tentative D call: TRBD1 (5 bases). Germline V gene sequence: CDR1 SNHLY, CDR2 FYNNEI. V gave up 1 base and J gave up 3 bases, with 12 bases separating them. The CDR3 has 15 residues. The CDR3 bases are TGTGCCAGCAGTGAAGTAGGGGTTGGGTACTATGGCTACACCTTC. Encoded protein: CASSEVGVGYYGYTF.

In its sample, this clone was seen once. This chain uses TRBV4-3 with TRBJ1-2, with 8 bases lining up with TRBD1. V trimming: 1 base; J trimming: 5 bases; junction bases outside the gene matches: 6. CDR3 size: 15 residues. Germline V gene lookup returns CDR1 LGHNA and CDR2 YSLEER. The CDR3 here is CASSQGAGGSYGYTF. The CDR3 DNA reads TGCGCCAGCAGCCAAGGGGCAGGGGGCTCTTATGGCTACACCTTC.

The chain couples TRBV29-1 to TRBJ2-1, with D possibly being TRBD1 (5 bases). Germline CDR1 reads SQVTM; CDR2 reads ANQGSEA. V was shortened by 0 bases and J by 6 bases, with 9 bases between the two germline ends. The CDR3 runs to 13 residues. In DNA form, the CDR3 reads TGCAGCGTTGAAGAGACAGCAGGCAATGAGCAGTTCTTC. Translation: CSVEETAGNEQFF.

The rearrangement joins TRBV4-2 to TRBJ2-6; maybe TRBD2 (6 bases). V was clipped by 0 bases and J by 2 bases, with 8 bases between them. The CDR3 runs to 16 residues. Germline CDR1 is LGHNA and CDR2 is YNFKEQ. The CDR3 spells CASSQEGGAGANVLTF. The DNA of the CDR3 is TGTGCCAGCAGCCAAGAAGGCGGGGCTGGGGCCAACGTCCTGACTTTC.

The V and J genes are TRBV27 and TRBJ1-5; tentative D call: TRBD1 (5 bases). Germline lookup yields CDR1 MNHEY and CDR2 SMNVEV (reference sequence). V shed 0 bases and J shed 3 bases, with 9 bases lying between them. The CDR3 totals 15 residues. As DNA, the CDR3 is TGTGCCAGCAGTTTATCAGGGGTGGCCAATCAGCCCCAGCATTTT. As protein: CASSLSGVANQPQHF.

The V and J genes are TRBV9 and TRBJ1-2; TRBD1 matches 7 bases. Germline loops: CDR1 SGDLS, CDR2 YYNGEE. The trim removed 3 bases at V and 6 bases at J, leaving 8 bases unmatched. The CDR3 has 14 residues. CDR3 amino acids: CASSGEQGPNGYTF. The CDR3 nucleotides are TGTGCCAGCAGCGGGGAACAGGGGCCTAATGGCTACACCTTC.

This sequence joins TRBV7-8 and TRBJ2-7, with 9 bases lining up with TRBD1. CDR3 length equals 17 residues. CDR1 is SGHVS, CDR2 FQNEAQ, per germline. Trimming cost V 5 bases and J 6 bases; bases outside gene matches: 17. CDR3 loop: CASSPNPTGGAPGEQYF. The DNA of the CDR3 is TGTGCCAGCAGCCCTAACCCTACAGGGGGCGCGCCGGGCGAGCAGTACTTC. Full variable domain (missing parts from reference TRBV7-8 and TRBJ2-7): GAGVSQSPRYKVAKRGQDVALRCDPISGHVSLFWYQQALGQGPEFLTYFQNEAQLDKSGLPSDRFFAERPEGSVSTLKIQRTQQEDSAVYLCASSPNPTGGAPGEQYFGPGTRLTVT.

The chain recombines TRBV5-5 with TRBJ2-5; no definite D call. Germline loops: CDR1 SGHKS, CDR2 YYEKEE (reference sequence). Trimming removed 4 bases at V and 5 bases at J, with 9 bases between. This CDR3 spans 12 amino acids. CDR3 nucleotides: TGTGCCAGCAGCCCAAACACGGAGACCCAGTACTTC. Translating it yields CASSPNTETQYF.

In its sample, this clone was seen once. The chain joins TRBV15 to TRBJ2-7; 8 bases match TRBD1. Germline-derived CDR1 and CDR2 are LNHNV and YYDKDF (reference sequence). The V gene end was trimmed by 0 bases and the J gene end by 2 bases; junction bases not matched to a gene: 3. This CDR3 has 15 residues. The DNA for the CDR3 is TGTGCCACCAGCAGAGATTTACAGGGGGCCTACGAGCAGTACTTC. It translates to CATSRDLQGAYEQYF. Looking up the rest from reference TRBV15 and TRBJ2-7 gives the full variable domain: DAMVIQNPRYQVTQFGKPVTLSCSQTLNHNVMYWYQQKSSQAPKLLFHYYDKDFNNEADTPDNFQSRRPNTSFCFLDIRSPGLGDTAMYLCATSRDLQGAYEQYFGPGTRLTVT.

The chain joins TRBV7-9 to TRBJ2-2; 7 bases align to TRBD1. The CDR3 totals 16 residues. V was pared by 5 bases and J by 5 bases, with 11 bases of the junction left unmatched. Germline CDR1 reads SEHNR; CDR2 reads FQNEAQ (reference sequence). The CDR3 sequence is CASSHENRGATGELFF. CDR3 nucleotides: TGTGCCAGCAGCCATGAAAACAGGGGCGCAACCGGGGAGCTGTTTTTT.

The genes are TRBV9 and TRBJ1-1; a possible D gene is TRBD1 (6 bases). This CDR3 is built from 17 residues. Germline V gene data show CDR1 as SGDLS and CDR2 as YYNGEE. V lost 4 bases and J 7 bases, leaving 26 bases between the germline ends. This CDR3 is CASSTFAGTREGYEAFF. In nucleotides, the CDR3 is TGTGCCAGCAGCACCTTCGCCGGGACAAGGGAGGGTTATGAAGCTTTCTTT.

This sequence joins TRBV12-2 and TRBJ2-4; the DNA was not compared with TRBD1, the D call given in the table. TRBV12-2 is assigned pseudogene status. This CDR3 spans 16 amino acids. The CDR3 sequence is CASRLMTGIAKNIQYF. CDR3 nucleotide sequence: TGTGCAAGTCGCTTAATGACAGGGATAGCCAAAAACATTCAGTACTTC.

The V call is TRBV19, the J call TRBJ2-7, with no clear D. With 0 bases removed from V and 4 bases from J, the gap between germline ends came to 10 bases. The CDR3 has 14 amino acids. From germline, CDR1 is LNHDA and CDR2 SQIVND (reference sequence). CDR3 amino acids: CASSIEHRDYEQYF. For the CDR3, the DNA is TGTGCCAGTAGTATAGAACACAGAGATTACGAGCAGTACTTC.

The CDR3 bases are TGTGCCAGCAGCTTGGAGGGGTTAGGTCAGCCCCAGCATTTT. Amino acids: CASSLEGLGQPQHF. The chain is built from TRBV5-4 and TRBJ1-5; D might be TRBD1 (5 bases). This CDR3 comprises 14 residues. Germline CDR1 reads SGHNT; CDR2 reads YYREEE (reference sequence). Trimming left V 0 bases short and J 6 bases short, with 10 bases between.

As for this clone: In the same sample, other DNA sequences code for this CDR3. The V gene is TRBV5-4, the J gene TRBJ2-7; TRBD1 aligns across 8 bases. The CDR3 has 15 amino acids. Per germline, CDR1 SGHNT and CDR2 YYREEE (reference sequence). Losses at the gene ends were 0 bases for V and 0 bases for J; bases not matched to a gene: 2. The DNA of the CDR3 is TGTGCCAGCAGCTTGGGCCAGGGGGCCTCCTACGAGCAGTACTTC. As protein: CASSLGQGASYEQYF.

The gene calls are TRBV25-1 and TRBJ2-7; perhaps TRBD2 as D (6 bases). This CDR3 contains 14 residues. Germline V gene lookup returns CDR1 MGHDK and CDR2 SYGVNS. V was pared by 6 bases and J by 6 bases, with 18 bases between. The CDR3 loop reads CASSGSGLLSEQYF. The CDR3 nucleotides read TGTGCCAGCAGCGGTAGCGGACTTTTGTCCGAGCAGTACTTC.

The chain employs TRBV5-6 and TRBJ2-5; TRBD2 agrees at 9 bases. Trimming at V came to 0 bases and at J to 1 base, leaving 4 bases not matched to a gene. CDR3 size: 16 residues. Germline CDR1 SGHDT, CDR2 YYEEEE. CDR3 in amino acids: CASSLELAGIQETQYF. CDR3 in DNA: TGTGCCAGCAGCTTGGAGCTAGCGGGGATCCAAGAGACCCAGTACTTC.

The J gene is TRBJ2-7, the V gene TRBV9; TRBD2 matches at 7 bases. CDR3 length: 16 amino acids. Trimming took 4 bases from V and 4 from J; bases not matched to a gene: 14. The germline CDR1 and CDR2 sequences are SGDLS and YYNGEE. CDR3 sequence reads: CASSISAQDGRYEQYF. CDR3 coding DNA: TGTGCCAGCAGCATCAGCGCGCAGGACGGGAGGTACGAGCAGTACTTC.

CDR3 DNA sequence: TGTGCCAGCAGCGTAGGACAGGACTACTATGGCTACACCTTC. Its protein is CASSVGQDYYGYTF. The chain employs TRBV9 and TRBJ1-2, with a weak D call TRBD1 (6 bases). The CDR3 totals 14 residues. Deletions cut 0 bases from V and 3 bases from J, with 9 bases between. From germline, CDR1 is SGDLS and CDR2 YYNGEE.

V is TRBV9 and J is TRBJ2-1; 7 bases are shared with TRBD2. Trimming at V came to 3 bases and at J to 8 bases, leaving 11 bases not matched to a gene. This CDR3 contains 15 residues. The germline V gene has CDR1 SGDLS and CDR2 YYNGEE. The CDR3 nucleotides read TGTGCCAGCAGCGGCCCCCGCGGGGGTGGTCATGAGCAGTTCTTC. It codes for CASSGPRGGGHEQFF.

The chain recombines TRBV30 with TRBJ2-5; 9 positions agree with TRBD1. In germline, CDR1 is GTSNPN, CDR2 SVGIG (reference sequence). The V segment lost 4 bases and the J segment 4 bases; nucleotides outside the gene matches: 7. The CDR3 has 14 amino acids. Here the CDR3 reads CAWNGQGLRETQYF. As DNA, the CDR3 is TGTGCCTGGAACGGACAGGGGTTAAGAGAGACCCAGTACTTC.

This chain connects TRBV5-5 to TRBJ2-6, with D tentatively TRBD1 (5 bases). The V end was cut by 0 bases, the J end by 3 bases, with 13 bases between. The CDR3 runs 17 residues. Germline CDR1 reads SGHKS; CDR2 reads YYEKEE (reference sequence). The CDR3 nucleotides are TGTGCCAGCAGCTTGGAGTATGGGGCGCTTGGGGCCAACGTCCTGACTTTC. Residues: CASSLEYGALGANVLTF.

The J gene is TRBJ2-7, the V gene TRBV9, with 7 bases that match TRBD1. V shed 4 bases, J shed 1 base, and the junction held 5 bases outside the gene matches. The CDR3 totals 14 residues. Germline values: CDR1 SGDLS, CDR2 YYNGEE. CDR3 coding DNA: TGTGCCAGCAGCCAAGAGGGACAGTCCTACGAGCAGTACTTC. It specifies CASSQEGQSYEQYF.